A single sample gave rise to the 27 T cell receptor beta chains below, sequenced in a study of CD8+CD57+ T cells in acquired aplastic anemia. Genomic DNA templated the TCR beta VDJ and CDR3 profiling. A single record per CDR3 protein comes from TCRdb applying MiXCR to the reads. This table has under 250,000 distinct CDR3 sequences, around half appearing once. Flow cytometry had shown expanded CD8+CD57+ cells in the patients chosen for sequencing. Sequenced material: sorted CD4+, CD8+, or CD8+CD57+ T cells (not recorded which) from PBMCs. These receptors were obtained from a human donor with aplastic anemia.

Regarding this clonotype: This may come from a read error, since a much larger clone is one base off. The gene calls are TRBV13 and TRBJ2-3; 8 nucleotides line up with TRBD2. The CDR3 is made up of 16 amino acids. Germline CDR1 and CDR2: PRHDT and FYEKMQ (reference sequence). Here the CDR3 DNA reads TGTGCCGGCAGCCCACTAGCGGAAAGTAGCACAGATACGCAGTATTTT. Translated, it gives CAGSPLAESSTDTQYF.

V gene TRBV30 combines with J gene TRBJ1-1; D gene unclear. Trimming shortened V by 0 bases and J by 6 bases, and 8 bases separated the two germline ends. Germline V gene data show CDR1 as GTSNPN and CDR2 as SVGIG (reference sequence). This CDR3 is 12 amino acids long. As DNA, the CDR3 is TGTGCCTGGAGTGTTGGGGAAGCTGAAGCTTTCTTT. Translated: CAWSVGEAEAFF.

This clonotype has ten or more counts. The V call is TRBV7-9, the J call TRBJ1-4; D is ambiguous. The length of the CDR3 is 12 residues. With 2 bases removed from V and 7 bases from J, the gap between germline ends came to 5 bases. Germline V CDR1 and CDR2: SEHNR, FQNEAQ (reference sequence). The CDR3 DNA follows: TGTGCCAGCAGCTTACGGAGTGAAAAACTGTTTTTT. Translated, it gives CASSLRSEKLFF.

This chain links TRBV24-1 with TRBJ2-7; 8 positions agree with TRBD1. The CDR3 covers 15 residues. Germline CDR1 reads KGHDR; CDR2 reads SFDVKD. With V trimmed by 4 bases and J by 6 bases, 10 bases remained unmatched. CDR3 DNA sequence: TGTGCCACCAGTGACCCTGGGACAGGAGTATGCGAGCAGTACTTC. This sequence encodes CATSDPGTGVCEQYF.

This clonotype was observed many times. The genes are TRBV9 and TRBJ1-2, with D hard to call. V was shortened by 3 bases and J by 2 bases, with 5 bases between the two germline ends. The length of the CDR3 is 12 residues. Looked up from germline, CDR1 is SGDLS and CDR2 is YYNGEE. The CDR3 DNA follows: TGTGCCAGCAGCGAACAGAACTATGGCTACACCTTC. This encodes CASSEQNYGYTF.

The CDR3 DNA follows: TGTGCCATCAGCCCGACAGGGGGGACCCAGTACTTC. Translating it yields CAISPTGGTQYF. The chain recombines TRBV10-3 with TRBJ2-5; 9 positions match TRBD1. The CDR3 runs 12 residues. CDR1 and CDR2 from the germline V gene are ENHRY and SYGVKD. V was pared by 6 bases and J by 7 bases, with 3 bases of the junction left unmatched.

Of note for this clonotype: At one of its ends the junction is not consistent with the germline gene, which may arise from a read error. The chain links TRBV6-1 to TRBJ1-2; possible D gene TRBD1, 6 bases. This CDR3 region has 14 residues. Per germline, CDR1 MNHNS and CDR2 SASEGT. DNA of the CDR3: TGTGCCATCAGTGAGTTATCCGGGACACTTGGCTACACCTTC. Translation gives CAISELSGTLGYTF.

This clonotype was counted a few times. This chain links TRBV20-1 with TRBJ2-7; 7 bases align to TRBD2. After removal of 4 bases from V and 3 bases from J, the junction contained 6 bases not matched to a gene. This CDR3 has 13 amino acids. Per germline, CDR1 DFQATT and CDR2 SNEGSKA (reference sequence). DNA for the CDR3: TGCAGTGCTACCGGGACTACGGTCTACGAGCAGTACTTC. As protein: CSATGTTVYEQYF.

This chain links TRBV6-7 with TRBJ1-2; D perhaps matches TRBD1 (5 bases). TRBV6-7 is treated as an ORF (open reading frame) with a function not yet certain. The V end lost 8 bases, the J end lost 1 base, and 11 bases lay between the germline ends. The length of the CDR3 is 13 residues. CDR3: CASPTAINYGYTF. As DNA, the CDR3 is TGTGCCAGCCCGACAGCTATTAACTATGGCTACACCTTC.

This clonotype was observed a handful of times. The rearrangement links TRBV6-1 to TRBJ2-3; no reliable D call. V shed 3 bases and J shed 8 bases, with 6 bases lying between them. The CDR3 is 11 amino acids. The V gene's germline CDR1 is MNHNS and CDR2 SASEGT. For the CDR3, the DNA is TGTGCCAGCAGTGACCAAGCTACGCAGTATTTT. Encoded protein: CASSDQATQYF.

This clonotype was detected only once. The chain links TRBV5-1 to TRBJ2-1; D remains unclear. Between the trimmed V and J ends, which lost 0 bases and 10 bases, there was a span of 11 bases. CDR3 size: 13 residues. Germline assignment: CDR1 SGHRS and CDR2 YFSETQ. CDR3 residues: CASSLASQPEQFF. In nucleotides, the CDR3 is TGCGCCAGCAGCTTGGCCTCACAGCCCGAGCAGTTCTTC.

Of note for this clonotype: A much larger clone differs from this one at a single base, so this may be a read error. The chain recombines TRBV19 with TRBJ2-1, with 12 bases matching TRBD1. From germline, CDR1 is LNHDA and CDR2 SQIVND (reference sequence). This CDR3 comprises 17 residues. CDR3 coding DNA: TGTGCCGGTAGTGGGGACAGGGGGCGAAGCTCCTACAATGAGCAGTTCTTC. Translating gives CAGSGDRGRSSYNEQFF.

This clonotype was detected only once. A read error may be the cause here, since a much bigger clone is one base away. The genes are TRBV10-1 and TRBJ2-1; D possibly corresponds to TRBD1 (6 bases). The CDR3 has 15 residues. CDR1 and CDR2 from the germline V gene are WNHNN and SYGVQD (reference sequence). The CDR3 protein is CAIRPGHEASNEQFF. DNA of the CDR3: TGTGCCATCAGACCGGGACACGAGGCTTCCAATGAGCAGTTCTTC.

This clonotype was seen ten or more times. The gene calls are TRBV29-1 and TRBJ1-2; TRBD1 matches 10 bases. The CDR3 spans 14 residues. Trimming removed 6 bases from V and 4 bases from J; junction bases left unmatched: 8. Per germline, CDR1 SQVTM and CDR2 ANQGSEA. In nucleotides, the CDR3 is TGCAGCGTCGCTGACAGGGACAGGGGCTATGGCTACACCTTC. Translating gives CSVADRDRGYGYTF.

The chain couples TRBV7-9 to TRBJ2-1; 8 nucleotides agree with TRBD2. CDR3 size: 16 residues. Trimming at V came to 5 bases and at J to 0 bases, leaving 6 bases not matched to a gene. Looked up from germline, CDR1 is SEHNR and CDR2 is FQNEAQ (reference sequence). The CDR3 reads CASSPAGDSSYNEQFF. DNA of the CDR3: TGTGCCAGCAGCCCAGCGGGGGATAGCTCCTACAATGAGCAGTTCTTC.

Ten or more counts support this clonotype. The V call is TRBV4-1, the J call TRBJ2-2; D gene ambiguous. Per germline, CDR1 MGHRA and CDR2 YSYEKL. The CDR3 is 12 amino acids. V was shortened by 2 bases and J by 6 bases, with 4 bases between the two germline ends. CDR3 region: CASSQSSGELFF. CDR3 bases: TGCGCCAGCAGCCAATCGTCCGGGGAGCTGTTTTTT.

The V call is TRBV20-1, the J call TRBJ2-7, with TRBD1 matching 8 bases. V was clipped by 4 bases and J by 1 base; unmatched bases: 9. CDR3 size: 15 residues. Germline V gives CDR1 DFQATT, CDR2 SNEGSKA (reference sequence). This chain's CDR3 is CSAIDRTGRSYEQYF. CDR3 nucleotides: TGCAGTGCTATCGATAGGACAGGGCGATCCTACGAGCAGTACTTC.

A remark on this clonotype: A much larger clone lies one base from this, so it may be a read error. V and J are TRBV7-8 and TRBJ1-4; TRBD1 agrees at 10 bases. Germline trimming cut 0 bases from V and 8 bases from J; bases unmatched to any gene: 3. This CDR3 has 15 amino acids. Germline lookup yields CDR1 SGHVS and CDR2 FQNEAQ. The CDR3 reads CASSLAGQGWEKLFF. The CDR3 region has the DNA TGTGCCAGCAGCTTAGCGGGACAGGGGTGGGAAAAACTGTTTTTT.

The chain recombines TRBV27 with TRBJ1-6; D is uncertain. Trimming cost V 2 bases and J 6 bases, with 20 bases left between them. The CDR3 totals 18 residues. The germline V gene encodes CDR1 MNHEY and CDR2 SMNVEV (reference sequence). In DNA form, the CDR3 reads TGTGCCAGCAGTTTAAGGGTTTTTGCGTCAGCTCCTAATTCACCCCTCCACTTT. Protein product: CASSLRVFASAPNSPLHF.

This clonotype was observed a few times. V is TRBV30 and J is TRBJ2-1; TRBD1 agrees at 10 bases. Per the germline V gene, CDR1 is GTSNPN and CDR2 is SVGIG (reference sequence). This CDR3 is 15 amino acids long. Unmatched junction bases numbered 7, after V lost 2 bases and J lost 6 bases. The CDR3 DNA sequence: TGTGCCTGGAGTATAAGGACAGGGGGTATCAATGAGCAGTTCTTC. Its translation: CAWSIRTGGINEQFF. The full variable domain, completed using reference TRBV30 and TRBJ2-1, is SQTIHQWPATLVQPVGSPLSLECTVEGTSNPNLYWYRQAAGRGLQLLFYSVGIGQISSEVPQNLSASRPQDRQFILSSKKLLLSDSGFYLCAWSIRTGGINEQFFGPGTRLTVL.

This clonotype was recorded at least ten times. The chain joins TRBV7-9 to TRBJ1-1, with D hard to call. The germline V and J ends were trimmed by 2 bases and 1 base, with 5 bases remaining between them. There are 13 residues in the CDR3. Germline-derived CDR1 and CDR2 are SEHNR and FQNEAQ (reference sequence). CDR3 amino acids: CASSLFGNTEAFF. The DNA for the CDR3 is TGTGCCAGCAGCTTATTCGGGAACACTGAAGCTTTCTTT.

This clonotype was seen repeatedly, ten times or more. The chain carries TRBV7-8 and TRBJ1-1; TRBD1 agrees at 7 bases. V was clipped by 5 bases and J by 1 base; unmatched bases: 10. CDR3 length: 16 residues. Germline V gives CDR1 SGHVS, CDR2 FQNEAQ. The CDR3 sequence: CASSPTLTGQNTEAFF. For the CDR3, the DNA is TGTGCCAGCAGCCCAACCCTGACAGGGCAGAACACTGAAGCTTTCTTT.

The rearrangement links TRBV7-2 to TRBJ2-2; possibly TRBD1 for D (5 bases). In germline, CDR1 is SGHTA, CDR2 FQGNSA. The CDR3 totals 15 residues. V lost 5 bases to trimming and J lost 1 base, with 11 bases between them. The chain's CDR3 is CASSLRAGNTGELFF. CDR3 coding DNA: TGTGCCAGCAGCCTCAGGGCAGGGAACACCGGGGAGCTGTTTTTT.

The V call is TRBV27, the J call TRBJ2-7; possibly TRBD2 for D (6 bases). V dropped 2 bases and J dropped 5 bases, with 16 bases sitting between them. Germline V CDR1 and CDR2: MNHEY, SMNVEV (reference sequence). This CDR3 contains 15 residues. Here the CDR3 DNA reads TGTGCCAGCAGTTTAGTAGGACTATCCAGCCACGAGCAGTACTTC. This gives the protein CASSLVGLSSHEQYF.

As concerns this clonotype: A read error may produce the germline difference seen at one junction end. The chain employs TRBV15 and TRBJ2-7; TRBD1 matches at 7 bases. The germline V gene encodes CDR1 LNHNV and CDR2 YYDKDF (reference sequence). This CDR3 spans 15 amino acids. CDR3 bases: TGTGCCGCCAGCAGCGACTGGGACAGAGCCTACGAGCAGTGCTTC. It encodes CAASSDWDRAYEQCF.

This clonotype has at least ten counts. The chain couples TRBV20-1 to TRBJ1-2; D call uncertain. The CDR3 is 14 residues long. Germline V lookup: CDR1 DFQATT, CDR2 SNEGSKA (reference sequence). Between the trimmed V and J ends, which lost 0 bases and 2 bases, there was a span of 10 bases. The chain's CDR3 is CSARDRSKNYGYTF. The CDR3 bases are TGCAGTGCTAGAGACAGGAGCAAAAACTATGGCTACACCTTC.

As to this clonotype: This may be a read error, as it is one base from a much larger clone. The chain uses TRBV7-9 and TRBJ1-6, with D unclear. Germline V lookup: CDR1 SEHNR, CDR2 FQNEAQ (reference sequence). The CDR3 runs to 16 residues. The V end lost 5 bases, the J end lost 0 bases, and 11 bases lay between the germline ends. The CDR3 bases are TGTGCCAGCAGCCTCGGAGCTAACTCCTATAATTCACCCCTCCACTTT. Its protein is CASSLGANSYNSPLHF.